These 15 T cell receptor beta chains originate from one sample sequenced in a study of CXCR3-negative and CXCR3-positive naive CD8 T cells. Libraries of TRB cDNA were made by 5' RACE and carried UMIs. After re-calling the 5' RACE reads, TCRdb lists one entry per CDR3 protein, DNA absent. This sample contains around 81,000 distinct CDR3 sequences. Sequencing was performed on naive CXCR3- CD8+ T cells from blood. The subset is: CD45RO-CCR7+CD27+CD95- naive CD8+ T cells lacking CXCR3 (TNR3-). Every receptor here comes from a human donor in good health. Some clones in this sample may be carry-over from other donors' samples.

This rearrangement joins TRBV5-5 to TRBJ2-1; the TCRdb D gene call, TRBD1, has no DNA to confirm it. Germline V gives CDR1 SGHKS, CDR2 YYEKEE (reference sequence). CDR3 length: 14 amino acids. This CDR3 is CASSFTGGNNEQFF.

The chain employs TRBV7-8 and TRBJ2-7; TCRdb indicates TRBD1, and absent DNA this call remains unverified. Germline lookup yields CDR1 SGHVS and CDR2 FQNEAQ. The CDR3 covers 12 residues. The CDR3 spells CASSVDREEQYF.

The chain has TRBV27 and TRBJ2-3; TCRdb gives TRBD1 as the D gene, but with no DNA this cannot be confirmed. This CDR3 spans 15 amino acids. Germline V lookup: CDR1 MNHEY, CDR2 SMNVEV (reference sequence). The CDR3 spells CASSPRDGGADTQYF.

The CDR3 sequence is CSARDVQGKNTEAFF. The chain links TRBV20-1 to TRBJ1-1. The CDR3 has 15 amino acids. Per the germline V gene, CDR1 is DFQATT and CDR2 is SNEGSKA (reference sequence).

Here the CDR3 reads CASSLARPGLSYNAAEQFF. The chain recombines TRBV7-2 with TRBJ2-1; TCRdb reports TRBD1, a call that lacks DNA to check it against. Germline loops: CDR1 SGHTA, CDR2 FQGNSA. This CDR3 contains 19 residues.

The CDR3 here is CATRTGLSHEQYF. V and J are TRBV15 and TRBJ2-7; TCRdb calls TRBD1, which cannot be checked without DNA. CDR1 LNHNV and CDR2 YYDKDF come from the germline V gene (reference sequence). The CDR3 has 13 amino acids.

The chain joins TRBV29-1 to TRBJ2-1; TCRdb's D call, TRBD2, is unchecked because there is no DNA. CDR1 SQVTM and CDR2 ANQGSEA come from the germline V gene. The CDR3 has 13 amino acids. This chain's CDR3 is CSVDGGAFNEQFF.

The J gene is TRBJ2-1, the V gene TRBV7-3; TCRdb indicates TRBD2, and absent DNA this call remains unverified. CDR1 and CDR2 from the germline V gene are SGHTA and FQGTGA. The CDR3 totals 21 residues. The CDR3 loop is CASSLNGAGTSGAQTYNEQFF.

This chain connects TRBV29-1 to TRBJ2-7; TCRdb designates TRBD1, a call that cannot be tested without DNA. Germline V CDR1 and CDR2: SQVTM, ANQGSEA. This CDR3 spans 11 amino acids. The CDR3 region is CSVGGRGEQYF.

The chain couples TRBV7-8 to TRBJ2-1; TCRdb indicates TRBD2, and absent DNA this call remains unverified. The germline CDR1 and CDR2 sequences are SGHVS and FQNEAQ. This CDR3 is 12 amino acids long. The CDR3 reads CASSLSGEEQFF.

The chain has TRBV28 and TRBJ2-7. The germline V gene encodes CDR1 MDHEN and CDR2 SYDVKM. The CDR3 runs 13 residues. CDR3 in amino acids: CASSSLASHEQYF.

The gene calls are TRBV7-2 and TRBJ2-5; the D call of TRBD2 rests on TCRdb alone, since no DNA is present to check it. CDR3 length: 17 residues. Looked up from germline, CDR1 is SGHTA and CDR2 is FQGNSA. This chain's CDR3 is CASRKGEGWGQGETQYF.

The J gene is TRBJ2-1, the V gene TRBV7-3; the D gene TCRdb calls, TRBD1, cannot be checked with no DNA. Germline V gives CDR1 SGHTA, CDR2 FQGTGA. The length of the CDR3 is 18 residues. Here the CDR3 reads CASSLSPSLGGTYNEQFF.

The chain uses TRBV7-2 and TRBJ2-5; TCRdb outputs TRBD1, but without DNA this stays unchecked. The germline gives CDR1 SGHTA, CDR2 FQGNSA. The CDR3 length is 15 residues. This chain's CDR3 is CASSDRQTYQETQYF.

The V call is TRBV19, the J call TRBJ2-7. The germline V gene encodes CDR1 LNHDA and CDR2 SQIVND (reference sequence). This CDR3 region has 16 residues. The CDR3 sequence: CASSRNPNGPLDEQYF. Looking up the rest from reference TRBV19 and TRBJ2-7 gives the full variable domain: DGGITQSPKYLFRKEGQNVTLSCEQNLNHDAMYWYRQDPGQGLRLIYYSQIVNDFQKGDIAEGYSVSREKKESFPLTVTSAQKNPTAFYLCASSRNPNGPLDEQYFGPGTRLTVT.